The clone carrying this T cell receptor (beta chain) was seen many times. Its antigen is currently unknown. This specimen belongs to a study of T cells after yellow fever vaccination. Overall study results and limits: Contaminants from the bulk population, in the form of abundant clonotypes, could be found in FACS-sorted repertoires. Weaker in magnitude, the secondary response showed a faster peak on day 5 versus 15. Reappearance after the booster was observed for most primary-vaccination clones (roughly 97% CD4, roughly 90% CD8).

The CDR3 spans 18 residues. The germline CDR1 and CDR2 sequences are LNHNV and YYDKDF (reference sequence). Trimming pared 0 bases from V and 4 bases from J, leaving 19 bases between. TCRdb itself ran the 5' RACE reads through MiXCR, one entry per CDR3 protein. The data show roughly 99,000 distinct CDR3 sequences, around 5.8% seen once. V gene TRBV15 combines with J gene TRBJ2-1, with D uncertain. The material sequenced was CD8+ T cells sorted from PBMCs, taken 10 days after the yellow fever booster vaccination. The TCR comes from a man aged 18 to 29 who received the YFV17D yellow fever vaccine. CDR3 nucleotide sequence: TGTGCCACCAGCAGAGAGTCGTGGGCTAGACAACGATACAATGAGCAGTTCTTC. Protein product: CATSRESWARQRYNEQFF.